The sequence of this TCR beta chain was determined in a study of blood T cell repertoires in COVID-19. Study-level background: COVID-19 samples from acute and convalescent phases originated in the United States, Italy and Spain. Nucleic acid was either cDNA or gDNA, and it came from T cells, B-cell-depleted T cells, or PBMCs.

Assignment of participants to cohorts was predicated upon participant-reported clinical history. J was trimmed by 4 bases and V by 7 bases; bases with no gene match: 6. Germline CDR1 and CDR2: MNHEY and SVGAGI. The CDR3 extends over 13 amino acids. The authors' processing: Estimated nucleated cell counts came from reference gene primer amplification. Generated by immunoSEQ multiplex PCR, the TCRdb table keeps only in-frame clones and is missing some. Clone size and V and J calls were adopted from that table, with D and trimming inferred from the DNA. The sample yields 200,000 to 250,000 clones, under 90% seen once.

The sample comprised PBMCs or T cells enriched from blood (not recorded which). The receptor was derived from a woman between 55 and 75 years old who had recovered from COVID-19. The V gene is TRBV6-5, the J gene TRBJ1-1; 7 nucleotides align to TRBD1. Here the CDR3 reads CASTDRASTEAFF. The CDR3 DNA reads TGTGCCAGCACCGACAGGGCGAGCACTGAAGCTTTCTTT.